Listed below are T cell receptor beta chains from one sample, sequenced in a study of Ad26.COV2.S vaccination and SARS-CoV-2 variants. Some clones are missing from TCRdb's copy, which holds only in-frame ones; the method was immunoSEQ multiplex PCR. The sample consists of some 520,000 clones, 70% to 90% of them appearing once. The sample consisted of peripheral blood, taken in a trial of Ad26.COV2.S vaccine versus placebo. These receptors were obtained from a person between 18 and 59 years old who received the Ad26.COV2.S COVID-19 vaccine or a placebo. The CDR3 runs from the conserved cysteine through the conserved F or W. D genes are given only for firm matches. Some rows have no size entry. The others give once, few or many, or a class for an expanded clone.

>TRBD1|TRBJ1-2|TRBV2|NA
TGTGCCAGCAGCAACGGACAGGTCAATGGCTACACCTTC
CASSNGQVNGYTF
>TRBD2|TRBJ2-1|TRBV5-1|few
TGCGCCAACAAGCGGGAGTCGGTGGGTGAGCAGTTCTTC
CANKRESVGEQFF
>NA|TRBJ1-1|TRBV7-7|NA
TGTGCTAGCAGCTTCGCGTTACAGGGAGGACCAAGAGACACTGAAGCTTTCTTT
CASSFALQGGPRDTEAFF
>TRBD2|TRBJ2-1|TRBV3-1/TRBV3-2|once
TGTGCCAGCAGCCAAGATCAGGTAGCGGGAGTTCTGAATGAGCAGTTCTTC
CASSQDQVAGVLNEQFF
>NA|TRBJ1-3|TRBV11-2|NA
TGTGCCAGCAGCCCCACAGTGGCATTCTCTGGAAACACCATATATTTT
CASSPTVAFSGNTIYF
>NA|TRBJ2-2|TRBV4-3|NA
TGCGCCAGCAGCCAAGATACGAGGCGGGAGCTGTTTTTT
CASSQDTRRELFF
>NA|TRBJ2-7|TRBV7-2|once
TGTGCCAGCAGCTTAACCTTGGGGGGCCCCTACGAGCAGTACTTC
CASSLTLGGPYEQYF
>NA|TRBJ2-3|TRBV7-7|NA
TGTGCTAGCAGCTTAGGGCTAGCCTCGAGCACAGATACGCAGTATTTT
CASSLGLASSTDTQYF
>NA|TRBJ1-5|TRBV30|once
TGTGCCTGGAGTCTGAGGGGGACTCAGCCCCAGCATTTT
CAWSLRGTQPQHF
>NA|TRBJ1-6|TRBV5-1|NA
TGCGCCAGCAGCTTCAGTGGCAGCCTAGGGAATTCACCCCTCCACTTT
CASSFSGSLGNSPLHF
>NA|TRBJ2-2|TRBV7-2|NA
TGTGCCAGCAGCTTGGAGAGGGCGGGTACCGGGGAGCTGTTTTTT
CASSLERAGTGELFF
>NA|TRBJ2-5|TRBV7-9|NA
TGTGCCAGCAGCTTTAAAGAGACCCAGTACTTC
CASSFKETQYF
>NA|TRBJ2-2|TRBV5-4|once
TGTGCCGCCGTGGGGGGCACCGGGGAGCTGTTTTTT
CAAVGGTGELFF
>TRBD2|TRBJ2-5|TRBV27|NA
TGTGCCAGCAGTCACTGGGGAGGGCAAGAGACCCAGTACTTC
CASSHWGGQETQYF
>TRBD1|TRBJ1-4|TRBV9|few
TGTGCCAGCAGCGCGAGTCCGGGACAGACGAATGAAAAACTGTTTTTT
CASSASPGQTNEKLFF
>NA|TRBJ2-7|TRBV2|few
TGTGCCAGCAGTTTTGGACCCGAGGGAGCCGAGCAGTACTTC
CASSFGPEGAEQYF
>NA|TRBJ2-7|TRBV27|NA
TGTGCCAGCAGTCTTACTCTGGGGTCTTACTACGAGCAGTACTTC
CASSLTLGSYYEQYF
>NA|TRBJ2-7|TRBV11-2|NA
TGTGCCAGCAGGACTATTGACTCCTACGAGCAGTACTTC
CASRTIDSYEQYF
>NA|TRBJ2-1|TRBV28|NA
TGTGCCAGCAGTTTAGGAAATGAGCAGTTCTTC
CASSLGNEQFF
>TRBD1|TRBJ1-5|TRBV2|once
TGTGCCAGCGGGACAGGGTGGCCCCAGCATTTT
CASGTGWPQHF
>NA|TRBJ2-7|TRBV4-3|NA
TGCGCCAGCAGCCAAGGTTCAGGTAGTTACGAGCAGTACTTC
CASSQGSGSYEQYF
>NA|TRBJ2-3|TRBV4-2|NA
TGTGCCAGCAGCCAAGACGGCGCCCAGGGCACAGATACGCAGTATTTT
CASSQDGAQGTDTQYF
>TRBD1|TRBJ2-2|TRBV4-1|NA
TGCGCCAGCAGCCAAGATAGGGGCCAGGGGGTTCGTACCGGGGAGCTGTTTTTT
CASSQDRGQGVRTGELFF
>NA|TRBJ2-6|TRBV3-1/TRBV3-2|NA
TGTGCCAGCAGCCAACCCGTAGGACTCTCTGGGGCCAACGTCCTGACTTTC
CASSQPVGLSGANVLTF
>NA|TRBJ2-3|TRBV3-1/TRBV3-2|NA
TGTGCCAGCAGCCAAGTCGTGCGCGGTAGGACAGATACGCAGTATTTT
CASSQVVRGRTDTQYF
>NA|TRBJ1-5|TRBV2|many
TGTGCCAGCAGTGCCACAGGGAGCGAACGTCAGCCCCAGCATTTT
CASSATGSERQPQHF
>TRBD2|TRBJ2-2|TRBV7-3|NA
TGTGCCAGCAGCCCTCGGCGAGCGGGGGTCACCGGGGAGCTGTTTTTT
CASSPRRAGVTGELFF
>NA|TRBJ2-7|TRBV28|NA
TGTGCCAGCAGTTTCGCAGGGACCCCCTACGAGCAGTACTTC
CASSFAGTPYEQYF
>NA|TRBJ2-1|TRBV4-3|NA
TGCGCCAGCAGCCAAGATCTGGGGGGAGGACCGTACAATGAGCAGTTCTTC
CASSQDLGGGPYNEQFF
>NA|TRBJ1-5|TRBV6-5|NA
TGTGCCAGCGAAATAGTCCCAGGTAGCAATCAGCCCCAGCATTTT
CASEIVPGSNQPQHF
>TRBD1|TRBJ1-6|TRBV4-3|NA
TGCGCCAGCAGCCAGGCCGGGACAGGGGCCACTTCACCCCTCCACTTT
CASSQAGTGATSPLHF
>NA|TRBJ2-1|TRBV14|NA
TGTGCCAGCAGCCGGCGGGGACAGTTTTACAATGAGCAGTTCTTC
CASSRRGQFYNEQFF
>TRBD1|TRBJ1-1|TRBV5-1|NA
TGCGCCAGCAGCTTGGGACAGGGATTGAACACTGAAGCTTTCTTT
CASSLGQGLNTEAFF
>NA|TRBJ1-4|TRBV27|NA
TGTGCCAGCAGTTTACTCAGGGACGAAAAACTGTTTTTT
CASSLLRDEKLFF
>NA|TRBJ2-1|TRBV5-1|NA
TGCGCCAGCAGCTCCGGACTACTCCCTCGGGACAATGAGCAGTTCTTC
CASSSGLLPRDNEQFF
>NA|TRBJ2-7|TRBV4-1|NA
TGCGCCAGCAGCCAATTGGAGGGGACCTACGAGCAGTACTTC
CASSQLEGTYEQYF
>NA|TRBJ2-7|TRBV6-5|few
TGTGCCAGCAGTTACAAAAGTACGCCCTACGAGCAGTACTTC
CASSYKSTPYEQYF
>TRBD2|TRBJ2-5|TRBV7-8|NA
TGTGCCAGCAGCGGGACTAGCGAACAAGAGACCCAGTACTTC
CASSGTSEQETQYF
>NA|TRBJ2-3|TRBV11-2|NA
TGTGCCAGCAGCTTAAAGCGGCAGGGGGGGAAAGATACGCAGTATTTT
CASSLKRQGGKDTQYF
>TRBD1|TRBJ1-5|TRBV19|NA
TGTGCCAGTGGACGACAGGGGGCTGATCAGCCCCAGCATTTT
CASGRQGADQPQHF
>NA|TRBJ1-2|TRBV3-1/TRBV3-2|NA
TGTGCCAGCAGCCAGTATAATCGGGAGAGGCGGCATGGCTACACCTTC
CASSQYNRERRHGYTF